Reported below is one T cell receptor beta chain. Its matching antigen is unknown. Profiled with immunoSEQ multiplex PCR; TCRdb holds only in-frame clones, not every one. The table shows 120,000 to 150,000 clones, with around 90% occurring only once. This entry comes from a study of cytomegalovirus exposure and HLA in healthy donors. Study findings and constraints: There were some 150 TCR beta chains listed as cytomegalovirus-associated. Clusters of TCRs from the first cohort tended to co-occur in the 120 or so validation repertoires (as a later analysis found).

The donors were in the approximately 110-subject validation cohort; that cohort was separate from the approximately 700-subject first cohort. The TCR originated in a man between 18 and 35 years old in good health and CMV-seropositive. Sequencing was performed on PBMCs.

The CDR3 reads CASSQGTVSYEQYF. CDR3 coding DNA: TGCGCCAGCAGCCAAGGGACAGTATCCTACGAGCAGTACTTC. V is TRBV4-1 and J is TRBJ2-7, with a weak D call TRBD1 (6 bases). CDR3 length: 14 residues. V lost 1 base to trimming and J lost 1 base, with 8 bases between them. Germline-derived CDR1 and CDR2 are MGHRA and YSYEKL.